This TCR beta chain was recovered during a study of shared clonotypes between healthy human individuals. For the study at large: Used for every donor were three CD4 naive, three CD4 memory, two CD8 naive and one CD8 memory plate.

Regarding the study as a whole: The diversity represented, both genetic and in exposure history, was limited by few donors.

A CD45RA-negative memory subset and a CD45RA+ naive subset were separated from the CD4+ cells. For every subset, genomic DNA was evenly distributed across several immunoSEQ plates. Sequenced by immunoSEQ multiplex PCR; TCRdb stores in-frame clones only, minus some. Of about 2,500,000 clones in the sample, about 92% are singletons; the top ten hold 0.11% to 0.15%. On this clone itself: Its antigen is as yet unknown.

The clonotype comes from a young man in good health. Sample: naive CD4+ T cells sorted from blood. The subset is: CD45RA+ positively selected.

As DNA, the CDR3 is TGTGCCTGGAGTAGGTTGAAGGGACCATTCGGGTACGAGCAGTACTTC. This encodes CAWSRLKGPFGYEQYF. The chain combines TRBV30 with TRBJ2-7; D may match TRBD1 or TRBD2 (5 bases each). CDR3 length equals 16 residues. The V and J ends lost 2 bases and 4 bases respectively, with 21 bases between them. The germline gives CDR1 GTSNPN, CDR2 SVGIG (reference sequence).